The 27 T cell receptor beta chains below come from one sample, sequenced in a study of identical twins. TCRdb reprocessed the 5' RACE reads via MiXCR and lists one record per CDR3 protein. This table has a few hundred thousand distinct CDR3 sequences, approximately 10% appearing once. These data also formed part of another study, on yellow fever vaccine responses in identical twins.

What was sequenced was PBMCs. Receptors were obtained from a woman under 30 in good health.

The chain links TRBV12-3 or TRBV12-4 to TRBJ2-3; no firm D call. The CDR3 totals 14 residues. V lost 3 bases, J lost 5 bases, and 12 bases lay in between. The CDR3 DNA is TGTGCCAGCAGTTTGAGGACCTTAGGAGATACGCAGTATTTT. Translated, it gives CASSLRTLGDTQYF.

This clonotype was seen a handful of times. The chain has TRBV3-1 and TRBJ2-3, with D unclear. Germline CDR1 reads LGHDT; CDR2 reads YNNKEL (reference sequence). Deletions cut 3 bases from V and 2 bases from J, with 12 bases between. This CDR3 is 15 amino acids long. The CDR3 here is CASSHLTVATDTQYF. The DNA for the CDR3 is TGTGCCAGCAGCCATTTGACTGTAGCCACAGATACGCAGTATTTT.

The chain joins TRBV9 to TRBJ1-5; D unresolved. Germline values: CDR1 SGDLS, CDR2 YYNGEE. V lost 3 bases to trimming and J lost 1 base, with 11 bases between them. The length of the CDR3 is 15 residues. In DNA form, the CDR3 reads TGTGCCAGCAGCGCGACTGGACGGAGCAATCAGCCCCAGCATTTT. Amino acids: CASSATGRSNQPQHF.

This clonotype came up a few times. The rearrangement joins TRBV20-1 to TRBJ2-5; 10 bases are a match to TRBD2. Germline V gives CDR1 DFQATT, CDR2 SNEGSKA (reference sequence). The CDR3 has 14 residues. V trimming: 5 bases; J trimming: 5 bases; junction bases outside the gene matches: 8. CDR3: CSAFTSGADETQYF. CDR3 in DNA: TGCAGTGCTTTTACTAGCGGGGCGGATGAGACCCAGTACTTC.

This clonotype was detected only a few times. This sequence joins TRBV4-2 and TRBJ2-1; TRBD2 matches 9 bases. The CDR3 sequence is 16 residues long. CDR1 is LGHNA and CDR2 is YNFKEQ in the germline V gene. V was pared by 3 bases and J by 2 bases, with 5 bases of the junction left unmatched. Written as DNA, the CDR3 is TGTGCCAGCAGCCAGTCGACTAGCGGAACCTACAATGAGCAGTTCTTC. Its protein is CASSQSTSGTYNEQFF.

The J gene is TRBJ1-1, the V gene TRBV30; no firm D call. Between the trimmed V and J ends, which lost 2 bases and 4 bases, there was a span of 14 bases. The CDR3 totals 14 residues. CDR1 and CDR2 (germline): GTSNPN, SVGIG (reference sequence). As DNA, the CDR3 is TGTGCCTGGAGTTATGGCGCGGAGGTCACTGAAGCTTTCTTT. Amino acid sequence: CAWSYGAEVTEAFF.

This clonotype appeared many times. The rearrangement joins TRBV4-2 to TRBJ1-3; the D gene is possibly TRBD1 (5 bases). Germline loops: CDR1 LGHNA, CDR2 YNFKEQ. The germline V and J ends were trimmed by 0 bases and 3 bases, with 12 bases remaining between them. The CDR3 is 16 residues long. In DNA, the CDR3 is TGTGCCAGCAGCCAAGATATGGAGGGACGTGGAAACACCATATATTTT. The encoded protein is CASSQDMEGRGNTIYF.

This clonotype has a count of ten or more. This chain links TRBV15 with TRBJ2-3; possibly TRBD2 for D (5 bases). With 5 bases removed from V and 7 bases from J, the gap between germline ends came to 16 bases. From germline, CDR1 is LNHNV and CDR2 YYDKDF (reference sequence). The CDR3 has 14 amino acids. The CDR3 here is CATSGYRREHTQYF. CDR3 sequence (DNA): TGTGCCACCAGCGGATACCGACGGGAACATACGCAGTATTTT.

This clonotype was found a few times. This chain links TRBV6-1 with TRBJ1-4; 7 nucleotides line up with TRBD1. V gave up 5 bases and J gave up 4 bases; unmatched junction bases: 4. Germline lookup yields CDR1 MNHNS and CDR2 SASEGT. The CDR3 extends over 14 amino acids. CDR3 nucleotides: TGTGCCAGCAGTCAGACAGGGAATAATGAAAAACTGTTTTTT. Its protein product is CASSQTGNNEKLFF.

The genes are TRBV6-2 or TRBV6-3 and TRBJ2-7; tentatively, D is TRBD1 (7 bases). The V and J ends lost 10 bases and 3 bases respectively, with 22 bases between them. Germline loops: CDR1 MNHEY, CDR2 SVGEGT. The CDR3 runs to 15 residues. CDR3 loop: CATGAYRTGHYEQYF. The CDR3 region has the DNA TGTGCCACGGGGGCATATCGGACAGGCCACTACGAGCAGTACTTC.

This clonotype was seen once. The chain joins TRBV7-3 to TRBJ2-5; D is unresolved. CDR3 length: 13 residues. Germline V lookup: CDR1 SGHTA, CDR2 FQGTGA. Trimming pared 1 base from V and 7 bases from J, leaving 10 bases between. CDR3 loop: CASSLRTMGTQYF. CDR3 DNA sequence: TGTGCCAGCAGCTTAAGGACCATGGGGACCCAGTACTTC.

The chain combines TRBV5-1 with TRBJ2-1; D is possibly TRBD2 (6 bases). Germline-derived CDR1 and CDR2 are SGHRS and YFSETQ. The CDR3 is 17 amino acids. Trimming took 3 bases from V and 4 from J, leaving 20 bases between them. The CDR3 bases are TGCGCCAGCAGCTGGAGGGGCTTTCGAAGGGATTACAATGAGCAGTTCTTC. This translates into CASSWRGFRRDYNEQFF.

This chain links TRBV5-1 with TRBJ2-3; possible D gene TRBD1, 5 bases. This CDR3 is 14 amino acids long. The V gene lost 0 bases and the J gene lost 6 bases, with 11 bases spanning the gap. CDR1 and CDR2 from the germline V gene are SGHRS and YFSETQ. The CDR3 is CASSLEVGADTQYF. The CDR3 DNA is TGCGCCAGCAGCTTGGAGGTTGGGGCCGATACGCAGTATTTT.

The sample holds a few counts of this clonotype. The rearrangement uses TRBV3-1 and TRBJ1-1; 7 nucleotides align to TRBD1. The germline V gene has CDR1 LGHDT and CDR2 YNNKEL (reference sequence). The CDR3 is 15 residues long. Losses at the gene ends were 6 bases for V and 1 base for J; bases not matched to a gene: 8. The CDR3 region has the DNA TGTGCCAGCAGATCGGGGGGACAGCGGAACACTGAAGCTTTCTTT. Protein sequence: CASRSGGQRNTEAFF.

This clonotype was detected only a few times. V gene TRBV7-9 combines with J gene TRBJ2-1; 9 bases fit TRBD2. With V trimmed by 3 bases and J by 3 bases, 3 bases remained unmatched. The germline CDR1 and CDR2 sequences are SEHNR and FQNEAQ (reference sequence). This CDR3 comprises 15 residues. CDR3 nucleotide sequence: TGTGCCAGCAGCTTCCCTAGCGGGGACTACAATGAGCAGTTCTTC. It specifies CASSFPSGDYNEQFF.

This clonotype was seen ten or more times. V and J are TRBV12-3 or TRBV12-4 and TRBJ2-1; D gene unclear. Trimming pared 0 bases from V and 4 bases from J, leaving 19 bases between. The CDR3 runs to 18 residues. The CDR3: CASSLAAVELPNYNEQFF. CDR3 DNA sequence: TGTGCCAGCAGTTTAGCCGCCGTTGAGCTACCAAATTACAATGAGCAGTTCTTC.

The V gene is TRBV2, the J gene TRBJ2-5, with D possibly TRBD2 on 5 matching bases. Trimming shortened V by 1 base and J by 5 bases, and 14 bases separated the two germline ends. Looked up from germline, CDR1 is SNHLY and CDR2 is FYNNEI. This CDR3 region has 15 residues. CDR3 protein: CASSEGRGSVETQYF. The CDR3 DNA is TGTGCCAGCAGTGAAGGGCGCGGTAGCGTGGAGACCCAGTACTTC.

The gene calls are TRBV27 and TRBJ1-5; tentatively, D is TRBD1 (6 bases). This CDR3 region has 15 residues. Trimming cost V 2 bases and J 4 bases, with 12 bases left between them. The V gene's germline CDR1 is MNHEY and CDR2 SMNVEV (reference sequence). Here the CDR3 DNA reads TGTGCCAGCAGTTTACTCGGGGGGCGGAATCAGCCCCAGCATTTT. It translates to CASSLLGGRNQPQHF.

V is TRBV6-1 and J is TRBJ2-1, with D hard to call. The CDR3 totals 13 residues. Germline V gene lookup returns CDR1 MNHNS and CDR2 SASEGT. The ends were cut back, 7 bases at V and 6 bases at J, with 13 bases in the middle. For the CDR3, the DNA is TGTGCCAGCACCCCAAGGGAATCCAATGAGCAGTTCTTC. Translating it yields CASTPRESNEQFF.

The gene calls are TRBV20-1 and TRBJ2-5, with 11 bases identical to TRBD2. The CDR3 loop spans 13 amino acids. Germline CDR1 reads DFQATT; CDR2 reads SNEGSKA (reference sequence). The J segment lost 5 bases and the V segment lost 6 bases, leaving 5 bases of the junction unmatched. Here the CDR3 reads CSAQTSGMETQYF. CDR3 in DNA: TGCAGTGCCCAGACTAGCGGGATGGAGACCCAGTACTTC.

This clonotype was observed a handful of times. The gene calls are TRBV29-1 and TRBJ2-7, with 12 bases aligning to TRBD1. The CDR3 sequence is 15 residues long. Germline V gene data show CDR1 as SQVTM and CDR2 as ANQGSEA. V lost 7 bases to trimming and J lost 6 bases; unmatched junction nucleotides: 13. The CDR3 DNA reads TGCAGCGCCTTCATCCCCGGGACAGGGGGCAGCGAGCAGTACTTC. Translated, it gives CSAFIPGTGGSEQYF.

The rearrangement links TRBV30 to TRBJ2-3; 8 bases fit TRBD2. There are 15 residues in the CDR3. Germline V lookup: CDR1 GTSNPN, CDR2 SVGIG (reference sequence). V shed 4 bases, J shed 0 bases, and the junction held 6 bases outside the gene matches. CDR3 nucleotides: TGTGCCTGGACTAGCGGGCTAGTGAGCACAGATACGCAGTATTTT. It is translated as CAWTSGLVSTDTQYF.

The chain joins TRBV18 to TRBJ1-4; 9 bases align to TRBD1. CDR3 length: 15 amino acids. The J segment lost 10 bases and the V segment lost 0 bases, leaving 6 bases of the junction unmatched. CDR1 is KGHSH, CDR2 LQKENI, per germline. The CDR3 is CASSPPGQGQGKLFF. In nucleotides, the CDR3 is TGTGCCAGCTCACCACCGGGACAGGGACAGGGAAAACTGTTTTTT.

This clonotype was counted many times. The V and J genes are TRBV11-3 and TRBJ2-7; D ambiguous. V was cut by 5 bases and J by 6 bases, with 8 bases left in between. The CDR3 spans 11 residues. Germline V gives CDR1 SGHNT, CDR2 YENEEA. In DNA form, the CDR3 reads TGTGCCAGCAGCACCATCCTCGAGCAGTACTTC. Translation gives CASSTILEQYF.

The table lists this clonotype with a few counts. This chain uses TRBV6-5 with TRBJ1-5, with TRBD1 as a possible D gene (6 bases). CDR3 length: 16 amino acids. V lost 6 bases and J lost 3, with 18 bases in between. Germline-derived CDR1 and CDR2 are MNHEY and SVGAGI. In nucleotides, the CDR3 is TGTGCCAGCAGCCACTCCTCGGGGGCCATCAATCAGCCCCAGCATTTT. Its translation: CASSHSSGAINQPQHF.

The DNA for the CDR3 is TGTGCCAGCAGTCGATGGACAGGGAGCAATCAGCCCCAGCATTTT. Translated, it gives CASSRWTGSNQPQHF. This chain joins TRBV27 and TRBJ1-5; TRBD1 agrees at 8 bases. Germline CDR1 MNHEY, CDR2 SMNVEV (reference sequence). Trimming cost V 5 bases and J 1 base; bases outside gene matches: 4. This CDR3 is 15 amino acids long.

The chain has TRBV7-2 and TRBJ2-1; possibly TRBD2 for D (6 bases). The ends were cut back, 5 bases at V and 9 bases at J, with 14 bases in the middle. The CDR3 totals 13 residues. Germline V lookup: CDR1 SGHTA, CDR2 FQGNSA. The CDR3 DNA reads TGTGCCAGCAGCCTGAGACCAGCGGGTGAGCAGTTCTTC. This sequence encodes CASSLRPAGEQFF.